These 18 T cell receptor beta chains share one sample of origin, sequenced in a study of blood T cell repertoires in COVID-19. Generated by immunoSEQ multiplex PCR, the TCRdb table keeps only in-frame clones and is missing some. Seen here are more than 120,000 clones, around nine tenths observed once, and the top ten hold 8.6%. The sequencing input was peripheral blood. Receptors originate from a woman aged 45-65 years with active or convalescent COVID-19.

The genes are TRBV11-3 and TRBJ1-1; D gene unclear. Germline V CDR1 and CDR2: SGHNT, YENEEA. The CDR3 runs 13 residues. Trimming removed 2 bases from V and 0 bases from J, with 4 bases in between. The CDR3 protein is CASSLSMNTEAFF. The CDR3 DNA follows: TGTGCCAGCAGCTTAAGCATGAACACTGAAGCTTTCTTT. The whole variable domain, filled in from reference TRBV11-3 and TRBJ1-1, reads EAGVVQSPRYKIIEKKQPVAFWCNPISGHNTLYWYLQNLGQGPELLIRYENEEAVDDSQLPKDRFSAERLKGVDSTLKIQPAELGDSAVYLCASSLSMNTEAFFGQGTRLTVV.

This clone has a handful of counts. The chain couples TRBV19 to TRBJ1-1; D ambiguous. The CDR3 is 14 residues long. Germline V lookup: CDR1 LNHDA, CDR2 SQIVND (reference sequence). V lost 0 bases to trimming and J lost 1 base, with 6 bases between them. The chain's CDR3 is CASSIESGNTEAFF. CDR3 coding DNA: TGTGCCAGTAGTATAGAGTCCGGGAACACTGAAGCTTTCTTT.

This sequence joins TRBV4-3 and TRBJ1-2; 10 nucleotides align to TRBD1. Germline assignment: CDR1 LGHNA and CDR2 YSLEER. Trimming at V came to 1 base and at J to 0 bases, leaving 2 bases not matched to a gene. This CDR3 spans 16 amino acids. The CDR3 protein is CASSQVGTGANYGYTF. The CDR3 DNA reads as TGCGCCAGCAGCCAAGTCGGGACAGGGGCTAACTATGGCTACACCTTC.

This clone was found a few times. This sequence joins TRBV6-1 and TRBJ1-6, with TRBD1 matching 8 bases. V dropped 2 bases and J dropped 7; count of bases not matched to a gene: 7. From germline, CDR1 is MNHNS and CDR2 SASEGT. CDR3 length equals 16 residues. In nucleotides, the CDR3 is TGTGCCAGCAGTGAACCCCCCAGGGGGCAAAATTCACCCCTCCACTTT. This sequence encodes CASSEPPRGQNSPLHF.

The CDR3 sequence: CASSLAVATYNEQFF. The CDR3 nucleotides are TGTGCCAGCAGCTTAGCAGTCGCGACCTACAATGAGCAGTTCTTC. The chain employs TRBV7-2 and TRBJ2-1; D ambiguous. CDR3 size: 15 residues. In germline, CDR1 is SGHTA, CDR2 FQGNSA. The V and J ends lost 0 bases and 2 bases respectively, with 8 bases between them.

The chain uses TRBV6-5 and TRBJ1-4; 7 bases line up with TRBD1. Looked up from germline, CDR1 is MNHEY and CDR2 is SVGAGI. The CDR3 runs to 13 residues. Trimming took 6 bases from V and 8 from J; bases not matched to a gene: 6. For the CDR3, the DNA is TGTGCCAGCAGCCCGGGACAGCGGGAAAAACTGTTTTTT. Its protein product is CASSPGQREKLFF.

The chain is built from TRBV11-3 and TRBJ1-1; tentative D call: TRBD1 (5 bases). The CDR3 sequence is 14 residues long. V was trimmed by 5 bases and J by 5 bases, leaving 15 bases between them. Germline lookup yields CDR1 SGHNT and CDR2 YENEEA. The CDR3, as DNA: TGTGCCAGCAGCCCCCAGGGATTAGGAACTGAAGCTTTCTTT. This gives the protein CASSPQGLGTEAFF.

The chain is built from TRBV9 and TRBJ2-2, with 12 nucleotides matching TRBD2. The CDR3 sequence is 19 residues long. V lost 4 bases and J lost 4; bases outside the gene matches: 14. Germline V lookup: CDR1 SGDLS, CDR2 YYNGEE. The CDR3 spells CASSTPKRVTSGGTGELFF. The CDR3 DNA is TGTGCCAGCAGCACCCCCAAACGTGTGACTAGCGGGGGCACCGGGGAGCTGTTTTTT.

The chain is built from TRBV5-8 and TRBJ1-1; 10 bases line up with TRBD1. The CDR3 extends over 18 amino acids. After removal of 0 bases from V and 1 base from J, the junction contained 9 bases not matched to a gene. The germline CDR1 and CDR2 sequences are SGHTS and YDEGEE. CDR3 bases: TGTGCCAGCAGCTTGGGGGCCGGGACAGGGGTTAAGAACACTGAAGCTTTCTTT. Amino acids: CASSLGAGTGVKNTEAFF.

This rearrangement joins TRBV2 to TRBJ1-2; D might be TRBD1 (5 bases). CDR3 length equals 15 residues. CDR1 SNHLY and CDR2 FYNNEI come from the germline V gene. With 2 bases removed from V and 2 bases from J, the gap between germline ends came to 12 bases. CDR3 residues: CASSELRTTNYGYTF. CDR3 in DNA: TGTGCCAGCAGTGAATTGCGGACAACGAACTATGGCTACACCTTC.

V is TRBV3-1 (or the pseudogene TRBV3-2) and J is TRBJ1-2; a possible D gene is TRBD1 (6 bases). CDR1 and CDR2 (germline): LGHDT, YNNKEL (reference sequence). The CDR3 runs 16 residues. Trimming shortened V by 0 bases and J by 7 bases, and 18 bases separated the two germline ends. For the CDR3, the DNA is TGTGCCAGCAGCCAAGATCAGTGGCGGGGGGCGAGTGGCTACACCTTC. The encoded protein is CASSQDQWRGASGYTF.

CDR3 DNA: TGTGCCAGCAGTTTAGGACAGGGGGCAAATTCACCCCTCCACTTT. It encodes CASSLGQGANSPLHF. The genes are TRBV28 and TRBJ1-6; 11 bases fit TRBD1. V lost 2 bases, J lost 7 bases, and 1 base stayed unmatched. The germline CDR1 and CDR2 sequences are MDHEN and SYDVKM. The length of the CDR3 is 15 residues. Filled out from reference TRBV28 and TRBJ1-6, the complete variable domain reads DVKVTQSSRYLVKRTGEKVFLECVQDMDHENMFWYRQDPGLGLRLIYFSYDVKMKEKGDIPEGYSVSREKKERFSLILESASTNQTSMYLCASSLGQGANSPLHFGNGTRLTVT.

The chain is built from TRBV28 and TRBJ1-5; D is possibly TRBD1 (5 bases). CDR1 is MDHEN, CDR2 SYDVKM, per germline. This CDR3 has 14 amino acids. V was cut by 3 bases and J by 1 base, with 7 bases left in between. The CDR3 loop is CASSLSGSNQPQHF. The DNA of the CDR3 is TGTGCCAGCAGTTTGTCAGGGAGCAATCAGCCCCAGCATTTT.

This clone was found a few times. The V gene is TRBV25-1, the J gene TRBJ1-1; D not resolved. The CDR3 has 9 amino acids. The V end was cut by 11 bases, the J end by 11 bases, with 12 bases between. Germline assignment: CDR1 MGHDK and CDR2 SYGVNS. The CDR3 loop is CAGWEVAFF. The CDR3 nucleotides are TGTGCCGGTTGGGAGGTCGCTTTCTTT.

This chain joins TRBV12-1 and TRBJ1-5. TRBV12-1 is noted as a pseudogene. This CDR3 region has 14 residues. CDR3 sequence (DNA): TGTGCCAGCAGGCCCCGGGAGTTGAATCAGCCCCAGCATTTT. Its protein is CASRPRELNQPQHF.

This clone showed up just a few times. The rearrangement joins TRBV19 to TRBJ2-7, with 7 bases lining up with TRBD1. CDR1 and CDR2 (germline): LNHDA, SQIVND (reference sequence). The length of the CDR3 is 14 residues. V shed 5 bases and J 2 bases; nucleotides not matched to a gene: 6. CDR3 coding DNA: TGTGCCAGTAGTTTGGACAGGCGGCCCTACGAGCAGTACTTC. Protein product: CASSLDRRPYEQYF.

In DNA, the CDR3 is TGTGCCAGCAGTGCAAGGACAGTCTACAATGAGCAGTTCTTC. It translates to CASSARTVYNEQFF. This chain uses TRBV28 with TRBJ2-1; D possibly corresponds to TRBD1 (6 bases). Germline V lookup: CDR1 MDHEN, CDR2 SYDVKM. Trimming stripped 5 bases from V and 3 bases from J, with 11 bases between. There are 14 residues in the CDR3.

This chain joins TRBV4-3 and TRBJ1-4; tentative D call: TRBD1 (6 bases). In germline, CDR1 is LGHNA, CDR2 YSLEER. V was clipped by 0 bases and J by 5 bases, with 16 bases between them. This CDR3 spans 17 amino acids. CDR3 protein: CASSQDMAGGENEKLFF. The CDR3 nucleotides are TGCGCCAGCAGCCAAGATATGGCTGGGGGCGAGAATGAAAAACTGTTTTTT.